This TCR beta chain was captured by sequencing in a study of human T cells and chemical hapten exposure. Trimming left V 3 bases short and J 7 bases short, with 10 bases between. This CDR3 contains 13 residues. This clonotype turned up a few times. TCRdb called the RACE reads again in MiXCR, with one record for every CDR3 protein. This table holds approximately 79,000 distinct CDR3 sequences, under 13% found once. This sample's time point: patch test 1, 2 weeks after DPC sensitization. Treatment denoted: therapeutic diphenylcyclopropenone sensitization with weekly scalp DPC. The receptor's source is a woman aged 50 to 65 with alopecia areata. Some clones in this sample may be carry-over from other donors' samples. This material consisted of whole blood, taken in connection with sensitization to the hapten diphenylcyclopropenone (DPC). This chain uses TRBV12-3 or TRBV12-4 with TRBJ2-4; TRBD1 is a possible D gene (6 bases). The CDR3, as DNA: TGTGCCAGCAGTTTGGTGGGGGCCAACATTCAGTACTTC. Translating it yields CASSLVGANIQYF.